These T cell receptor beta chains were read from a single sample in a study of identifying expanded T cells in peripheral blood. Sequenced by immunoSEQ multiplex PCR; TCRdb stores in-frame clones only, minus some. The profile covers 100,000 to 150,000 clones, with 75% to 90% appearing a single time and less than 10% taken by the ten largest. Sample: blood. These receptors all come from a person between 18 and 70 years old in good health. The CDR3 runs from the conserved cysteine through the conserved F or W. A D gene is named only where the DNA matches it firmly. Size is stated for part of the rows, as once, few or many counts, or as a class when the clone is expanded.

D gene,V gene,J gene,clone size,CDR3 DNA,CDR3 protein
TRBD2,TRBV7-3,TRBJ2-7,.,TGTGCCAGCAGTTCGACTAGCGGGGCGGGGGAGCAGTACTTC,CASSSTSGAGEQYF
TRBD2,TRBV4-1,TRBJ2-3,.,TGCGCCAGCAGCCAAGCCCCTAGCGGGAAAAGCACAGATACGCAGTATTTT,CASSQAPSGKSTDTQYF
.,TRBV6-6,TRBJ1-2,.,TGTGCCAGCAGTTACTCGAATGCAGGGTCGGATGGCTACACCTTC,CASSYSNAGSDGYTF
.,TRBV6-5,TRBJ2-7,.,TGTGCCAGCAGTTACTCTCGGACAGTCTCCTACGAGCAGTACTTC,CASSYSRTVSYEQYF
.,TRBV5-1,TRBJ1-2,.,TGCGCCAGCAGCTTGAGCCAGATGGATGGCTACACCTTC,CASSLSQMDGYTF
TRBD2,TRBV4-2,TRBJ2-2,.,TGTGCCAGCAGTCCACCGGGACTAGTCTCCGGGGAGCTGTTTTTT,CASSPPGLVSGELFF
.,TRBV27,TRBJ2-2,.,TGTGCCAGCAGTTTAACCCTAACTTCAGGGTATGCCGGGGAGCTGTTTTTT,CASSLTLTSGYAGELFF
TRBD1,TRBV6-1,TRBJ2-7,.,TGTGCCAGCAAAGCGGGACAGGGCTCCTACGAGCAGTACTTC,CASKAGQGSYEQYF
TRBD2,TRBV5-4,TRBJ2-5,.,TGTGCCAGCAGCCTGGGGGGGTTCCAAGAGACCCAGTACTTC,CASSLGGFQETQYF
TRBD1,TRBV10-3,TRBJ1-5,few,TGTGCCATCAGCGACCGGGACAGTAGCAATCAGCCCCAGCATTTT,CAISDRDSSNQPQHF
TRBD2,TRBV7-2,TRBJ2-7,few,TGTGCCAGCAGCGGGGAGGTTTTAGGAGCGGGGGGTTCCTACGAGCAGTACTTC,CASSGEVLGAGGSYEQYF
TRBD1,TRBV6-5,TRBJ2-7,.,TGTGCCAGCAGTTCCCCGGTCGGGACAGTTAGCTACGAGCAGTACTTC,CASSSPVGTVSYEQYF
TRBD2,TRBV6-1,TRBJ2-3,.,TGTGCCAGCAGAGTAGCGGGGGGGCTGGATACGCAGTATTTT,CASRVAGGLDTQYF
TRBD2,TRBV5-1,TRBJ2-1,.,TGCGCCAGCAGACTAAGTGGACTAGCGGGGGTGGATGAGCAGTTCTTC,CASRLSGLAGVDEQFF
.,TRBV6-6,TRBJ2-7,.,TGTGCCAGTTCGACAGGACATGCTTACGAGCAGTACTTC,CASSTGHAYEQYF
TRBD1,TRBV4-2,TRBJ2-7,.,TGTGCCAGCAGCCGGTCGACAGGGGGCTGGGGCGAGCAGTACTTC,CASSRSTGGWGEQYF
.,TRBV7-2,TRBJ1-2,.,TGTGCCAGCAGCTTAGGGGGAGGAGATGGCTACACCTTC,CASSLGGGDGYTF
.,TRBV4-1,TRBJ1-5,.,TGCGCCAGCAGCCAAGACAGAGCCTTCAATCAGCCCCAGCATTTT,CASSQDRAFNQPQHF
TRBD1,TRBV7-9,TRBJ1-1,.,TGTGCCAGCAGCAAAGGGGACAGGGAAACCACTGAAGCTTTCTTT,CASSKGDRETTEAFF
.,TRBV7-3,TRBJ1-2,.,TGTGCCAGCAGCCTCTTCCTCGGCTATGGCTACACCTTC,CASSLFLGYGYTF
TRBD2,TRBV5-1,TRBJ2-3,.,TGCGCCAGCAGCTTATCGACTAGCGGGCCCTCCGATACGCAGTATTTT,CASSLSTSGPSDTQYF
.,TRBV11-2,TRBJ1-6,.,TGTGCCAGCAGCTTAGTAACGGATTCACCCCTCCACTTT,CASSLVTDSPLHF
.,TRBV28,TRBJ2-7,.,TGTGCCAGTGGTACAGATATTTCCTACGAGCAGTACTTC,CASGTDISYEQYF
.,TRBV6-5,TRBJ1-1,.,TGTGCCAGCAGTTACGCGCCGGCAGCCACTGAAGCTTTCTTT,CASSYAPAATEAFF
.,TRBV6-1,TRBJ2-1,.,TGTGCCAGCAGGCCTCGATCCTACAATGAGCAGTTCTTC,CASRPRSYNEQFF
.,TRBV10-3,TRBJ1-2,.,TGTGCCATCAGTGAGTCAACGGTTCTCTACACCTTC,CAISESTVLYTF
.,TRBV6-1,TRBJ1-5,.,TGTGCCAGCAGCAACACAGGGTATGGACATCAGCCCCAGCATTTT,CASSNTGYGHQPQHF
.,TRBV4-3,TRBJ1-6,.,TGCGCCAGCAGCCAAGATGGGCAGGCCCAGTATAATTCACCCCTCCACTTT,CASSQDGQAQYNSPLHF
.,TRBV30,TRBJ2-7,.,TGTGCCTGGAGTGTAGGGGGCGAGCAGTACTTC,CAWSVGGEQYF
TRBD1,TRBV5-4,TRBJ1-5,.,TGTGCCAGCAGCTTGGCAGGGGGTGGTCAGCCCCAGCATTTT,CASSLAGGGQPQHF
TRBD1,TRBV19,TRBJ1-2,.,TGTGCCAGTAGTATAGCGAGGGGGCTCGGCTATGGCTACACCTTC,CASSIARGLGYGYTF
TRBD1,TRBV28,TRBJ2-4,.,TGTGCCAGCAGGCCAGGGGGCATGGTCAGAAACATTCAGTACTTC,CASRPGGMVRNIQYF
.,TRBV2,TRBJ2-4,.,TGTGCCAGCAGTGAACGGACGAACAAAAACATTCAGTACTTC,CASSERTNKNIQYF
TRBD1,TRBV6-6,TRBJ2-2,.,TGTGCCAGCAGTCGCCAGGGGGCCGGGAACACCGGGGAGCTGTTTTTT,CASSRQGAGNTGELFF
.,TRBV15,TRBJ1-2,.,TGTGCCACCAGCAGAGATCATGGGTCAGGTCTTAACTATGGCTACACCTTC,CATSRDHGSGLNYGYTF
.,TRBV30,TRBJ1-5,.,TGTGCCTGGATGGGGCAGGGACAGCCCCAGCATTTT,CAWMGQGQPQHF
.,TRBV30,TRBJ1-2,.,TGTGCCTGGAGGGCCTACAGTGGGCGATATGGCTACACCTTC,CAWRAYSGRYGYTF
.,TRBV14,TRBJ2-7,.,TGTGCCAGCAGCCAAGGCCAGTCCTACGAGCAGTACTTC,CASSQGQSYEQYF
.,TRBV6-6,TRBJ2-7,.,TGTGCCAGCAGTTACTCGCAGCCCTTCTATTACTTC,CASSYSQPFYYF